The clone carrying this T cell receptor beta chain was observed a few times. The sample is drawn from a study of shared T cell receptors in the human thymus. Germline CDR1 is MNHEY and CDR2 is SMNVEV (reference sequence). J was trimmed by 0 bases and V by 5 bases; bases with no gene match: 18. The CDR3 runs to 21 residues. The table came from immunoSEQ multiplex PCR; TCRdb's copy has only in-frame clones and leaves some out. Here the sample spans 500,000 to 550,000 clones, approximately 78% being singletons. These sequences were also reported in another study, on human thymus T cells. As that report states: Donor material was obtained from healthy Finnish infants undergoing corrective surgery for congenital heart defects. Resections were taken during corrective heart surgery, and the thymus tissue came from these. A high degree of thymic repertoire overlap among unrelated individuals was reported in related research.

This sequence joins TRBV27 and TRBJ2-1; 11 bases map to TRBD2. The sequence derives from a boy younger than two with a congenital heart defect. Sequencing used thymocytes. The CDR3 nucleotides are TGTGCCAGCAGTCGTGACCGGGGACTAGCGGCCGACCCCAGCTCCTACAATGAGCAGTTCTTC. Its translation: CASSRDRGLAADPSSYNEQFF.